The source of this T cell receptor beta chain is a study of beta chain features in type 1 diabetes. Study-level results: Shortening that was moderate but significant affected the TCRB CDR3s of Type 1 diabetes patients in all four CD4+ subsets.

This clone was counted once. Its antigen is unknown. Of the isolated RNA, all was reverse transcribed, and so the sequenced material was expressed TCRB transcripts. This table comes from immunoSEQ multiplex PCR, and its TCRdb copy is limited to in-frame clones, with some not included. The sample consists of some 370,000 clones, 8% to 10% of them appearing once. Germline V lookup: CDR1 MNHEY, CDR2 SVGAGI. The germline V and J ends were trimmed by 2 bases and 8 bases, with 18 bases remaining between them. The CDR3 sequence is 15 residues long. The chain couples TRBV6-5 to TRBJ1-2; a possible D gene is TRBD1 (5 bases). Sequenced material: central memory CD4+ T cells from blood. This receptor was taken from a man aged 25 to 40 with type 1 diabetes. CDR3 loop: CASSYQLQELRGYTF. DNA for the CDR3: TGTGCCAGCAGTTACCAATTACAGGAGCTACGGGGCTACACCTTC.